This T cell receptor (beta chain) appears in the sequencing data of a study of T cells in Graves' hyperthyroidism and ophthalmopathy. Ophthalmopathy in the patients scored at least 3 on Clinical Activity Score and at least 4 on NOSPECS grade, lasting under 3 months. Diagnostic assessment was based on clinical symptoms, serum thyroxine and TRAb, thyroid ultrasound and orbital computed tomography. TCR beta CDR3 regions were amplified from RNA. An initial round of RT-PCR targeting the TCR CDR3 relied on the HTBI primer set. TCRdb independently ran MiXCR on the multiplex PCR reads; one entry per CDR3 protein. The sample records hundreds of thousands of distinct CDR3 sequences, over 12% being singletons. V was cut by 4 bases and J by 6 bases, with 13 bases left in between. This CDR3 is built from 13 residues. From germline, CDR1 is SGHAT and CDR2 FQNNGV.

The sequencing input was blood. The rearrangement joins TRBV11-2 to TRBJ2-7; a possible D gene is TRBD1 (7 bases). The source is a woman between 40 and 50 years old with Graves' ophthalmopathy. The CDR3 nucleotides are TGTGCCAGCAGCTCACAGGGGACTGGCGAGCAGTACTTC. Translation gives CASSSQGTGEQYF.